This T cell receptor beta chain derives from a study of blood T cell repertoires in COVID-19. Study context: There were acute and convalescent COVID-19 samples, and they came from the United States, Italy and Spain.

In the source study's methods: The authors estimated nucleated cell counts from reference gene primer amplification. Data came from immunoSEQ multiplex PCR; TCRdb stores just in-frame clones and leaves some out. V and J calls and clone size are copied from that table; D and trimming were computed from the DNA. This table has under 250,000 clones, 70% to 90% appearing once. J gave up 5 bases and V 4 bases, and 3 bases lay outside the gene matches. The germline gives CDR1 MNHEY, CDR2 SVGAGI. The length of the CDR3 is 15 residues. Sequenced sample: peripheral blood. This TCR derives from a woman aged 60-70 years with active or convalescent COVID-19. The genes are TRBV6-5 and TRBJ2-5, with TRBD2 matching over 14 bases. The CDR3 reads CASSSGLAGAETQYF. The CDR3 DNA sequence: TGTGCCAGCAGTTCGGGACTAGCGGGGGCGGAGACCCAGTACTTC.